The next 10 T cell receptor beta chains were all read from a single sample in a study of CD8+ T cells in alopecia areata. Treatment here: oral pan-JAK inhibitor, 5-10 mg twice daily. RNA extraction was followed by reverse transcription into cDNA, which acted as the sequencing template. The table came from immunoSEQ multiplex PCR; TCRdb's copy has only in-frame clones and leaves some out. The sample comprises 150,000 to 200,000 clones, about two thirds of which are singletons, and 0.91% rests with the top ten. The specimen comprised CD4+ T cells sorted from blood, sampled at week 4, from a patient treated with tofacitinib. These receptors were obtained from a human donor with alopecia areata.

The rearrangement links TRBV2 to TRBJ2-1; D is tentatively TRBD1 or TRBD2 (7 bases each). CDR3 size: 12 residues. Germline CDR1 SNHLY, CDR2 FYNNEI. Trimming left V 11 bases short and J 7 bases short, with 15 bases between. This chain's CDR3 is CAEGGGRNEQFF. The DNA of the CDR3 is TGTGCCGAGGGAGGGGGCCGGAATGAGCAGTTCTTC.

In this sample, this clone turned up a few times. Other DNA sequences from this sample encode an identical CDR3 as well. This rearrangement joins TRBV20-1 to TRBJ2-3; D is unresolved. This CDR3 is built from 11 residues. The V gene's germline CDR1 is DFQATT and CDR2 SNEGSKA (reference sequence). The germline V and J ends were trimmed by 3 bases and 5 bases, with 6 bases remaining between them. CDR3 bases: TGCAGTGCTAGGTCGGGAGATACGCAGTATTTT. Translating gives CSARSGDTQYF.

The rearrangement links TRBV25-1 to TRBJ2-7, with no clear D. Trimming took off 3 bases at V and 5 bases at J, with 8 bases between the two ends. CDR3 length: 12 residues. Per the germline V gene, CDR1 is MGHDK and CDR2 is SYGVNS. CDR3 loop: CASSDKVHEQYF. As DNA, the CDR3 is TGTGCCAGCAGTGACAAGGTCCACGAGCAGTACTTC.

This clone was observed a few times. The J gene is TRBJ1-6, the V gene TRBV18, with D possibly matching TRBD1 (5 bases). The germline CDR1 and CDR2 sequences are KGHSH and LQKENI. The CDR3 is 15 residues long. The V and J ends lost 0 bases and 6 bases respectively, with 9 bases between them. CDR3 nucleotide sequence: TGTGCCAGCTCACCACCGCCAGGGCCTAATTCACCCCTCCACTTT. Translating it yields CASSPPPGPNSPLHF.

CDR3 in amino acids: CATSRSWGETQYF. The CDR3 DNA reads as TGTGCCACCTCAAGGTCCTGGGGGGAGACCCAGTACTTC. The chain is built from TRBV9 and TRBJ2-5, with D perhaps being TRBD1 or TRBD2 (5 bases each). Trimming shortened V by 9 bases and J by 5 bases, and 17 bases separated the two germline ends. CDR3 length equals 13 residues. Germline CDR1 reads SGDLS; CDR2 reads YYNGEE.

Only a few counts were recorded for this clone. This chain links TRBV7-9 with TRBJ1-1, with 7 bases identical to TRBD1. CDR1 and CDR2 (germline): SEHNR, FQNEAQ (reference sequence). The length of the CDR3 is 12 residues. Germline trimming cut 7 bases from V and 5 bases from J; bases unmatched to any gene: 4. CDR3 DNA sequence: TGTGCCAGCACGGACAGGTTTACTGAAGCTTTCTTT. Amino acid sequence: CASTDRFTEAFF. The variable domain in full, with the rest retrieved from reference TRBV7-9 and TRBJ1-1, is DTGVSQNPRHKITKRGQNVTFRCDPISEHNRLYWYRQTLGQGPEFLTYFQNEAQLEKSRLLSDRFSAERPKGSFSTLEIQRTEQGDSAMYLCASTDRFTEAFFGQGTRLTVV.

The chain combines TRBV11-2 with TRBJ2-1; D not certain. The CDR3 is 12 residues long. Trimming took off 5 bases at V and 8 bases at J, with 10 bases between the two ends. Germline V gives CDR1 SGHAT, CDR2 FQNNGV. The chain's CDR3 is CASSPFGDEQFF. The CDR3, as DNA: TGTGCCAGCAGCCCCTTTGGCGATGAGCAGTTCTTC.

This chain connects TRBV10-1 to TRBJ2-1; 9 nucleotides agree with TRBD2. This CDR3 is 13 amino acids long. The V gene end was trimmed by 4 bases and the J gene end by 7 bases; junction bases not matched to a gene: 2. Germline V gene sequence: CDR1 WNHNN, CDR2 SYGVQD (reference sequence). The CDR3 bases are TGCGCCAGCAGTGCTAGCGGGGTAAATGAGCAGTTCTTC. It translates to CASSASGVNEQFF.

On this clone itself: Sequence at one end of the junction differs from germline and may be a read error. The chain carries TRBV7-7 and TRBJ2-3, with 12 bases aligning to TRBD2. Germline loops: CDR1 SSHAT, CDR2 FNYEAQ (reference sequence). This CDR3 spans 14 amino acids. The chain's CDR3 is CASSPGLAGDTQYF. The CDR3 DNA reads as TGTGCTAGCAGCCCAGGACTAGCGGGGGATACGCAGTATTTT.

Notes on this clone: Other DNA sequences in this specimen translate into the identical CDR3. V is TRBV9 and J is TRBJ1-5; D perhaps matches TRBD1 (5 bases). V dropped 2 bases and J dropped 6 bases, with 9 bases sitting between them. Germline loops: CDR1 SGDLS, CDR2 YYNGEE. The CDR3 extends over 13 amino acids. The CDR3 protein is CASSVGGGQPQHF. The CDR3 DNA reads as TGTGCCAGCAGCGTTGGGGGAGGTCAGCCCCAGCATTTT.